The T cell receptor beta chain under discussion was sequenced for a study of T cells in Graves' hyperthyroidism and ophthalmopathy. Study findings and constraints: Most expanded thyroid clonotypes above 0.001 also appeared in blood. The model identified upcoming ophthalmopathy a median approximately six months ahead of onset.

CDR1 and CDR2 from the germline V gene are LNHDA and SQIVND (reference sequence). The CDR3 covers 13 residues. The ends lost 10 bases at V and 5 bases at J; junction bases unmatched: 8. The TCR beta CDR3 regions underwent amplification using RNA transcripts as the source. The TCR CDR3 was amplified in a first-round RT-PCR using the HTBI primer set. Each CDR3 protein gets one entry after TCRdb re-called the multiplex PCR reads with MiXCR. The sample lists hundreds of thousands of distinct CDR3 sequences; roughly 22% were seen once. With duration under 3 months, ophthalmopathy was active: Clinical Activity Score at least 3, NOSPECS at least 4. Orbital computed tomography and thyroid ultrasound, together with serum TRAb and thyroxine and clinical symptoms, were used for diagnoses. Comment on this clonotype: Its antigen remains unknown.

The sample taken for sequencing was blood. The chain is built from TRBV19 and TRBJ2-7, with TRBD1 matching 10 bases. This receptor was identified in a man aged 30 to 45 with Graves' ophthalmopathy. CDR3 nucleotides: TGTGCCACCTCGGGACAGGGGCTCGACGAGCAGTACTTC. This translates into CATSGQGLDEQYF.